Reported below is one TCR beta chain. The data originate from a study of cytomegalovirus exposure and HLA in healthy donors. Across the whole study: Most genotyped donors, around 86% of more than 300, had Caucasian-associated genetic ancestry.

In the PCR, 60 Vbeta and 13 Jbeta primers were used. The data were produced by immunoSEQ multiplex PCR, yet TCRdb's version contains in-frame clones alone and is incomplete. The sample lists 55,000 to 70,000 clones; 65% to 90% were seen once. V shed 3 bases and J 0 bases; nucleotides not matched to a gene: 11. The CDR3 loop spans 18 amino acids. Germline CDR1 and CDR2: SGHAT and FQNNGV. The clonotype was recovered from a human donor in good health. Sequencing was done on a sample of PBMCs. The chain links TRBV11-2 to TRBJ2-1; 7 bases fit TRBD1. CDR3 in DNA: TGTGCCAGCAGCTTTCCTGACAGGGCCCGGGGCTCCTACAATGAGCAGTTCTTC. Amino acids: CASSFPDRARGSYNEQFF.